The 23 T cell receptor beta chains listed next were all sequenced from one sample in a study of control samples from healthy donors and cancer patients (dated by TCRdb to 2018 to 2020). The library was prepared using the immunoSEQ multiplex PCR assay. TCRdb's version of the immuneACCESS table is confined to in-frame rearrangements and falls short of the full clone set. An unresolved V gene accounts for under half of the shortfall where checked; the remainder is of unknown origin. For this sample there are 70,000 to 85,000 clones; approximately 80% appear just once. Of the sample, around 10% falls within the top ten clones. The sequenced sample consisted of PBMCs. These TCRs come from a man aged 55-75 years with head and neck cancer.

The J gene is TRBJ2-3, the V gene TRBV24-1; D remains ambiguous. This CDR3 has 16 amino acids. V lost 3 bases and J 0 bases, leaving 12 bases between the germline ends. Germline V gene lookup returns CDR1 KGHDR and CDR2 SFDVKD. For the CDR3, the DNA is TGTGCCACCAGTGATCCCTGGGAAAGTAGCACAGATACGCAGTATTTT. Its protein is CATSDPWESSTDTQYF.

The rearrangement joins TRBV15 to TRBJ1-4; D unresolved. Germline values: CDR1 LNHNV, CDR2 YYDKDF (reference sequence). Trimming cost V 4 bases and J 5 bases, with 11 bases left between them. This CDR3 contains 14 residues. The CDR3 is CATSMPGRNEKLFF. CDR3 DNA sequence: TGTGCCACCAGCATGCCCGGTAGGAATGAAAAACTGTTTTTT. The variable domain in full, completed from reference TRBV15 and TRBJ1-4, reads DAMVIQNPRYQVTQFGKPVTLSCSQTLNHNVMYWYQQKSSQAPKLLFHYYDKDFNNEADTPDNFQSRRPNTSFCFLDIRSPGLGDTAMYLCATSMPGRNEKLFFGSGTQLSVL.

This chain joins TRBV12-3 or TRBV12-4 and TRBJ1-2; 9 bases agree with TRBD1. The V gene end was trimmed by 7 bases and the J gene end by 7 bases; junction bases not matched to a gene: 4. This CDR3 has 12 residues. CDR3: CASTRQGVGYTF. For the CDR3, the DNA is TGTGCCAGCACCCGACAGGGGGTTGGCTACACCTTC.

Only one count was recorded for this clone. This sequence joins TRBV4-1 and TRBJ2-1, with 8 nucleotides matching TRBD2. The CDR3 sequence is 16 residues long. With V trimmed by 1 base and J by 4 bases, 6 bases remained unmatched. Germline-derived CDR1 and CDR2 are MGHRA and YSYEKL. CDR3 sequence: CASSQAPGLVYNEQFF. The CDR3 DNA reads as TGCGCCAGCAGCCAAGCCCCGGGACTAGTATACAATGAGCAGTTCTTC.

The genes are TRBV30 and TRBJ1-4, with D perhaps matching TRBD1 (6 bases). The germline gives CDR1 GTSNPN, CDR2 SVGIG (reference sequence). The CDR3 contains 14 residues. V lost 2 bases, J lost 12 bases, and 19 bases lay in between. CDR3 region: CAWSLTGGGGELFF. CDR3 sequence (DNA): TGTGCCTGGAGTCTAACCGGAGGGGGGGGAGAACTGTTTTTT.

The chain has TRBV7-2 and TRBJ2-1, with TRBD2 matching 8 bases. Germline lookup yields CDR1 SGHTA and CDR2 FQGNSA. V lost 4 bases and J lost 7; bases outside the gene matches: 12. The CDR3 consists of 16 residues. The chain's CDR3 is CASSSREGGRRNEQFF. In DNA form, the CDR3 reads TGTGCCAGCAGCTCCAGGGAGGGCGGGAGGAGGAATGAGCAGTTCTTC.

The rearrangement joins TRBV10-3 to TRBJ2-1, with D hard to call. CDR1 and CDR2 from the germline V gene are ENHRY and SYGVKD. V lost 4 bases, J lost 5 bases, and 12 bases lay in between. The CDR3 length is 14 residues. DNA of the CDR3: TGTGCCATCAGTGTCCAAAAGGGTAACAATGAGCAGTTCTTC. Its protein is CAISVQKGNNEQFF.

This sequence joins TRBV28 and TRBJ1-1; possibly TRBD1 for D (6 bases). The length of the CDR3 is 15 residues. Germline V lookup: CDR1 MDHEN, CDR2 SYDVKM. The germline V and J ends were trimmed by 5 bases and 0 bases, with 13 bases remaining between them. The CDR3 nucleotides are TGTGCCAGCAGTCTATACAGGGCCCTGAACACTGAAGCTTTCTTT. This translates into CASSLYRALNTEAFF.

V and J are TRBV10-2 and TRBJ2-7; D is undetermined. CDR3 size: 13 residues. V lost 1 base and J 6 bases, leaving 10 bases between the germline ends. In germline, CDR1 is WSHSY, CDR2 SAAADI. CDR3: CASSECLGCEQYF. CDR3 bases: TGCGCCAGCAGTGAGTGTCTGGGCTGCGAGCAGTACTTC.

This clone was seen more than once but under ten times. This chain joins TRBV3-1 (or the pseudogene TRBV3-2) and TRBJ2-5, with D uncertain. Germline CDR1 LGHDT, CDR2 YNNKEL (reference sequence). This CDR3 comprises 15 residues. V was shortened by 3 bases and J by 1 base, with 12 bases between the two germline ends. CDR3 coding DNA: TGTGCCAGCAGCCACCACGAAAAGGCCCAAGAGACCCAGTACTTC. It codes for CASSHHEKAQETQYF.

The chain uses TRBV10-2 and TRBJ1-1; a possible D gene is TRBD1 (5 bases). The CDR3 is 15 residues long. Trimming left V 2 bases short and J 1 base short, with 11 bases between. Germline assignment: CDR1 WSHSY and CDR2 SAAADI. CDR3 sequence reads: CASSEGGAANTEAFF. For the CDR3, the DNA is TGCGCCAGCAGTGAGGGAGGGGCAGCGAACACTGAAGCTTTCTTT.

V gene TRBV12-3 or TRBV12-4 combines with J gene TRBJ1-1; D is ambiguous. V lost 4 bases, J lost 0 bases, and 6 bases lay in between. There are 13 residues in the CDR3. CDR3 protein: CASSYLMNTEAFF. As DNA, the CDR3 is TGTGCCAGCAGTTACCTAATGAACACTGAAGCTTTCTTT.

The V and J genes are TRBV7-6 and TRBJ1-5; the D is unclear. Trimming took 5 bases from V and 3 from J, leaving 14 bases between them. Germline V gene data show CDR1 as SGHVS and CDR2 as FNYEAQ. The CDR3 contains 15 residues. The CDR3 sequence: CASSPMSGLNQPQHF. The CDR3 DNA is TGTGCCAGCAGCCCCATGTCTGGGCTCAATCAGCCCCAGCATTTT.

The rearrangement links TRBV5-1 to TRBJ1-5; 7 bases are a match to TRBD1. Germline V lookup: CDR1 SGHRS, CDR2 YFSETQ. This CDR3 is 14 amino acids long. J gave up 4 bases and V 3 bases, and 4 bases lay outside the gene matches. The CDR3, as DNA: TGCGCCAGCAGCTGGGGGGGACAGAATCAGCCCCAGCATTTT. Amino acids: CASSWGGQNQPQHF.

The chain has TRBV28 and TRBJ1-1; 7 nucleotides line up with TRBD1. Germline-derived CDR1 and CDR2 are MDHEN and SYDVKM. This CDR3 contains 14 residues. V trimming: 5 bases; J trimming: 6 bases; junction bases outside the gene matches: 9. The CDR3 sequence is CASSPEGGNAEAFF. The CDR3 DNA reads TGTGCCAGCAGTCCCGAAGGGGGCAACGCTGAAGCTTTCTTT.

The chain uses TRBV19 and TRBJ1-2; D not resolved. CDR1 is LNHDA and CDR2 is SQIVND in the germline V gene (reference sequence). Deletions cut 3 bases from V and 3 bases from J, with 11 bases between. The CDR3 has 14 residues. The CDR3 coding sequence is TGTGCCAGTAGTATGGTGTGGGGAGACTATGGCTACACCTTC. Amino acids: CASSMVWGDYGYTF. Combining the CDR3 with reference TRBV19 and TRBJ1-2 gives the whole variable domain DGGITQSPKYLFRKEGQNVTLSCEQNLNHDAMYWYRQDPGQGLRLIYYSQIVNDFQKGDIAEGYSVSREKKESFPLTVTSAQKNPTAFYLCASSMVWGDYGYTFGSGTRLTVV.

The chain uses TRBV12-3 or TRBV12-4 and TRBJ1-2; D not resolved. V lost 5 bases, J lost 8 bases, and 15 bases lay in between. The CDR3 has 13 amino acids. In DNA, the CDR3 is TGTGCCAGCAGTCCCTACGAGCTGGACGGCTACACCTTC. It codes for CASSPYELDGYTF.

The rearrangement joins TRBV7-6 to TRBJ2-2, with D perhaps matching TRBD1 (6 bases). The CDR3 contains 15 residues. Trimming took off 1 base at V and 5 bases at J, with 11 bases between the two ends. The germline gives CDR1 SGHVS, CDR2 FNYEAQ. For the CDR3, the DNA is TGTGCCAGCAGCTTAGTTAGCCAGGGGACCGGGGAGCTGTTTTTT. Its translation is CASSLVSQGTGELFF.

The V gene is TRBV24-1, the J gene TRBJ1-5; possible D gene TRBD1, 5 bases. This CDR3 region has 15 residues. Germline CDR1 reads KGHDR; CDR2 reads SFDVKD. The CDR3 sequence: CPPRAARGGEGPQHF. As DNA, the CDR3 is TGTCCCCCCCGGGCGGCCCGGGGGGGGGAGGGACCCCAGCATTTT.

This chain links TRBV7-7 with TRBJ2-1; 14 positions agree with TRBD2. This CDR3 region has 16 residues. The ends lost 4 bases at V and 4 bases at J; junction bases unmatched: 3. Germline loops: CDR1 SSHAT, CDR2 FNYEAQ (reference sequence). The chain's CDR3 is CASSYGLAGGYNEQFF. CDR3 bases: TGTGCCAGCAGCTACGGACTAGCGGGAGGATACAATGAGCAGTTCTTC. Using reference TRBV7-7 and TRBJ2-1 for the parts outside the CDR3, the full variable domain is GAGVSQSPRYKVTKRGQDVTLRCDPISSHATLYWYQQALGQGPEFLTYFNYEAQPDKSGLPSDRFSAERPEGSISTLTIQRTEQRDSAMYRCASSYGLAGGYNEQFFGPGTRLTVL.

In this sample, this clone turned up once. The CDR3 loop is CASSPRGGINEKLFF. Written as DNA, the CDR3 is TGTGCCAGTAGCCCTCGGGGGGGCATTAATGAAAAACTGTTTTTT. The chain combines TRBV19 with TRBJ1-4; TRBD1 is a possible D gene (6 bases). Germline V gene data show CDR1 as LNHDA and CDR2 as SQIVND (reference sequence). V was clipped by 6 bases and J by 4 bases, with 15 bases between them. CDR3 length: 15 amino acids.

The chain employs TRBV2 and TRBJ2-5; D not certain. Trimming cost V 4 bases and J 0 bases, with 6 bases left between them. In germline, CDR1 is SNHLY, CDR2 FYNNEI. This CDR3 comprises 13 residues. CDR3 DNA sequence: TGTGCCAGCAGTGCGATGGACCAAGAGACCCAGTACTTC. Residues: CASSAMDQETQYF.

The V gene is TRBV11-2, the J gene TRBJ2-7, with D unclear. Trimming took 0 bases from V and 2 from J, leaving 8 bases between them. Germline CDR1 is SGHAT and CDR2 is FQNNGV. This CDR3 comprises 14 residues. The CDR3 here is CASSLDSAAYEQYF. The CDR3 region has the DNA TGTGCCAGCAGCTTAGATTCGGCTGCCTACGAGCAGTACTTC.